Reported below is one T cell receptor (beta chain). This receptor's antigen is unknown. It has no much larger one-base neighbor in the sample; base qualities were not kept. Each collaborating institution followed its own protocols to collect whole blood in K2EDTA tubes. Collaborator samples were shipped for TCRbeta analysis as frozen whole blood, isolated PBMCs, or DNA extracted from either sample type. The sample is drawn from a study of blood T cell repertoires in COVID-19 (dated by TCRdb to 2018 to 2020). Background on the whole study: Samples from collaborators originated in the United States, Italy and Spain and spanned both the acute and convalescent phases of COVID-19. The prospective study material was composed of cDNA or gDNA derived from T cells, B-cell-depleted T cells, or PBMCs. Deeply sampled blood TCRbeta repertoires from subjects exposed to, actively infected with, or recovered from COVID-19 were included in the dataset. The repertoires were released in a freely available public database intended as a resource for research on the immune response to SARS-CoV-2. Samples came from the ongoing ImmuneRACE study (first 160 participants) plus 1,254 subjects from 6 global collaborators. The sample metadata nearly always contained a de-identified subject ID, COVID-19 status, age in years and sex. Where available, HLA class I and class II types were obtained from metadata supplied by the sample provider rather than from assay-based typing. Broad study findings and their caveats: The amount of clinical and demographic metadata varied by source and participant and was provided uncurated.

The junction carries 17 bases between V and J, which are trimmed by 5 bases and 1 base respectively. Taken from the germline V gene (reference sequence), the CDR1 and CDR2 loops are SEHNR and FQNEAQ. Taken from cysteine to phenylalanine, the CDR3 has 16 residues. Left in the record is the CDR3 DNA by itself, 48 bases read in frame from the first base. TCRbeta CDR3 regions were amplified from genomic DNA using the immunoSEQ Assay, a bias-controlled multiplex PCR. The study's processing was this. The number of nucleated cells in each sample was estimated from the amplification of reference gene primers within the assay. Sequence reads were collapsed and filtered to measure the absolute abundance of every unique TCRbeta CDR3 rearrangement. For each sample, productive Simpson clonality was calculated as the square root of Simpson's diversity index over productive rearrangements. This is the immuneACCESS table as TCRdb keeps it, with only in-frame sequences that have V and J called. A part of the clones is gone; compared with another copy, unresolved V genes explain less than half, and the rest is unexplained. V and J calls plus clone size are reproduced from that table; the DNA served to infer D and trimming. The sample data list around 700,000 clones, and about nine tenths of these were observed just once. The leading ten clones occupy 0.2% to 0.3% of the sample.

The sequence joins TRBV7-9 to TRBJ1-1, with TRBD1 tentatively as D gene (5 bases match). Sequenced: peripheral blood. This clonotype originated in a young woman with acute or convalescent COVID-19. CDR3 loop: CASSLIGGPRNTEAFF. The nucleotides are TGTGCCAGCAGCCTGATCGGGGGACCCAGGAACACTGAAGCTTTCTTT.